The T cell receptor (beta chain) described here comes from a study of PD-L1 blockade in urothelial cancer. This clone was seen once. Other DNA sequences in the sample encode the same CDR3. Regarding time point: pretreatment peripheral blood. Synthetic TCR analog templates were spiked into all PCRs individually. This table comes from immunoSEQ multiplex PCR, and its TCRdb copy is limited to in-frame clones, with some not included. The sample records approximately 55,000 clones, roughly 84% being singletons. CDR1 and CDR2 from the germline V gene are SGHTA and FQGNSA. V gave up 1 base and J gave up 3 bases, with 10 bases separating them. CDR3 length: 15 amino acids.

The chain has TRBV7-2 and TRBJ2-1, with D maybe TRBD2 (7 bases). The sequences come from PBMCs, collected around atezolizumab (anti-PD-L1) treatment. This TCR was sampled from a man in his 60s with urothelial cancer. CDR3 nucleotide sequence: TGTGCCAGCAGCTTAGGAGGGGGGGGCTACAATGAGCAGTTCTTC. Amino acids: CASSLGGGGYNEQFF.